This TCR beta chain was captured in a study of T cell repertoires in cytomegalovirus infection (dated by TCRdb to 2018 to 2020). Turning to the overall study: The HLA type of each donor mattered for the analysis, because public TCR beta signatures pointed to carriage of CMV infection along with the matching HLA type.

Regarding this clonotype: Which antigen it targets is not known. No base quality values were provided; no much bigger clone lies one nucleotide off.

The sequencer listed for this sample is Illumina HiSeq 1500. The public sequencing data were trimmed at Q25 with fastp and processed into clonotypes with MiXCR by TCRdb, which kept only in-frame beta chains. Every CDR3 protein is listed once, alongside the most common genes and DNA of its rows. This sample is represented by around 180,000 distinct CDR3 sequences; approximately 30% of them were singletons. 30% to 35% of the sample is held by the ten biggest clonotypes. Sequences DFQATT (CDR1) and SNEGSKA (CDR2) are obtained from the germline V gene (reference sequence). The trim is 4 bases for V and 2 bases for J, with a gap of 14 bases between the germline ends. The cysteine opens and the phenylalanine closes a CDR3 of 14 amino acids. Kept here is only the CDR3 DNA, which spans 42 bases and is read in frame from base 1. Summary of the overall study and its limitations: In both this cohort and an independent cohort of some 370 donors, the cumulative frequency of public TCR beta family members distinguished carriers of CMV infection plus the relevant HLA type. The ex vivo response was dominated by HLA-C-restricted CMV-specific TCR beta clonotypes, and the single most frequent clonotype in two of eight donors was supplied by these HLA-C-restricted clonotypes.

The sequence joins TRBV20-1 to TRBJ2-5; the D region is possibly TRBD1 or TRBD2, each matching across 5 bases. Sequencing used PBMCs. The source of this sequence is a human donor in good health (CMV status not recorded). Some clones in this sample may be carry-over from other donors' samples. DNA sequence: TGCAGTGCTATAGGGGACGTCGTGCAAGAGACCCAGTACTTC. Its protein product is CSAIGDVVQETQYF.